This TCR beta chain was sequenced for a study of spatial heterogeneity in lung cancer. Study-wide context: Each time, sequencing found more beta-chain sequences than alpha-chain sequences. Study-wide results and caveats: Tracking of tumor mutation counts was seen in expanded intratumoral alpha and beta TCR counts. Estimates put coverage of tumor T cells roughly 6.9% for alpha and more than 11% for beta chains.

As to time point: sample taken at primary tumor resection. V was cut by 0 bases and J by 7 bases, with 2 bases left in between. The germline gives CDR1 SGHTS, CDR2 YDEGEE. The CDR3 totals 11 residues. TCR cDNA molecules each had a unique molecular identifier. Each CDR3 protein is one row after TCRdb ran MiXCR on the 5' RACE reads. The table lists 4,500 to 6,000 distinct CDR3 sequences, 7.5% to 9% of them singletons. On this clonotype itself: Its antigen is not identified.

The sample was lung tumor tissue, taken at surgery. The receptor's source is a female donor with early-stage non-small cell lung cancer. The V call is TRBV5-8, the J call TRBJ2-1, with D hard to call. The CDR3 loop reads CASSLGNEQFF. The CDR3 DNA is TGTGCCAGCAGCTTGGGGAATGAGCAGTTCTTC.